The 28 T cell receptor beta chains given below trace back to one sample, sequenced in a study of CXCR3-negative and CXCR3-positive naive CD8 T cells. Via 5' RACE with UMI labels, TRB cDNA libraries were prepared. Reprocessing the 5' RACE reads, TCRdb reports a single entry for every CDR3 protein and omits DNA. Recorded for this sample: about 8,700 distinct CDR3 sequences. Sequencing was carried out using naive CXCR3- CD8+ T cells from blood. Documented subset: CD45RO-CCR7+CD27+CD95- naive CD8+ T cells lacking CXCR3 (TNR3-). The receptors here all came from a human donor in good health. Some clones in this sample may be carry-over from other donors' samples.

The chain carries TRBV29-1 and TRBJ2-5. There are 12 residues in the CDR3. Germline V gene data show CDR1 as SQVTM and CDR2 as ANQGSEA. CDR3 sequence reads: CSVDGVRETQYF.

In terms of frequency, this clonotype is medium-sized. The V and J genes are TRBV12-3 or TRBV12-4 and TRBJ1-4. CDR3 length equals 14 residues. The CDR3 loop is CASRSEATNEKLFF.

The chain has TRBV4-2 and TRBJ2-5. The CDR3 sequence is 13 residues long. Germline CDR1 LGHNA, CDR2 YNFKEQ. The CDR3 is CASSQFIGETQYF.

According to its frequency, this clonotype is medium-sized (0.01 to 0.1%). The chain links TRBV5-1 to TRBJ2-1; TCRdb names TRBD2, which stays unverified in the absence of DNA. Germline CDR1 SGHRS, CDR2 YFSETQ. The CDR3 totals 17 residues. CDR3 residues: CASSPSASGEEYNEQFF.

The chain employs TRBV29-1 and TRBJ2-3; with no DNA, the TCRdb D assignment of TRBD2 cannot be verified. The CDR3 length is 17 residues. The germline gives CDR1 SQVTM, CDR2 ANQGSEA. CDR3 sequence: CSVDFPAGGSSTDTQYF.

V gene TRBV20-1 combines with J gene TRBJ2-3; absent DNA, TCRdb's TRBD1 call cannot be checked. CDR3 length equals 13 residues. Germline V CDR1 and CDR2: DFQATT, SNEGSKA (reference sequence). CDR3 sequence reads: CSAPTVPLDTQYF.

According to its frequency, this clonotype is medium-sized. The chain couples TRBV11-1 to TRBJ2-7; as DNA is missing, the TRBD1 call by TCRdb cannot be tested. CDR3 length: 14 residues. In germline, CDR1 is SGHAT, CDR2 FQDESV (reference sequence). Here the CDR3 reads CASRNPGITYEQYF. The full variable domain, with the rest looked up from reference TRBV11-1 and TRBJ2-7, is EAEVAQSPRYKITEKSQAVAFWCDPISGHATLYWYRQILGQGPELLVQFQDESVVDDSQLPKDRFSAERLKGVDSTLKIQPAELGDSAMYLCASRNPGITYEQYFGPGTRLTVT.

This clonotype is classed as medium-sized by frequency. CDR3 amino acids: CASSSGPYSYEQYF. The chain has TRBV28 and TRBJ2-7; the TRBD2 assignment by TCRdb is unverifiable without DNA. The CDR3 totals 14 residues. Germline loops: CDR1 MDHEN, CDR2 SYDVKM.

The chain links TRBV29-1 to TRBJ2-2; no DNA is available, so the TRBD1 call from TCRdb remains unchecked. Looked up from germline, CDR1 is SQVTM and CDR2 is ANQGSEA. CDR3 length: 16 residues. CDR3 residues: CSVSRDRTPNTGELFF.

This clonotype counts as medium-sized (0.01 to 0.1%) by frequency. This sequence joins TRBV2 and TRBJ1-1; the D call of TRBD1 rests on TCRdb alone, since no DNA is present to check it. CDR3 length equals 13 residues. Per the germline V gene, CDR1 is SNHLY and CDR2 is FYNNEI. The CDR3 loop reads CATVGQENTEAFF. Looking up the rest from reference TRBV2 and TRBJ1-1 gives the full variable domain: EPEVTQTPSHQVTQMGQEVILRCVPISNHLYFYWYRQILGQKVEFLVSFYNNEISEKSEIFDDQFSVERPDGSNFTLKIRSTKLEDSAMYFCATVGQENTEAFFGQGTRLTVV.

The chain combines TRBV3-1 with TRBJ2-1. CDR3 length: 11 residues. The germline V gene encodes CDR1 LGHDT and CDR2 YNNKEL (reference sequence). The chain's CDR3 is CASSQREQQFF.

CDR3 region: CASSLYREVNEQFF. The V call is TRBV5-1, the J call TRBJ2-1; TCRdb returns TRBD1, unconfirmable since there is no DNA. This CDR3 has 14 amino acids. The germline V gene has CDR1 SGHRS and CDR2 YFSETQ. The full variable domain, rest sourced from reference TRBV5-1 and TRBJ2-1, is KAGVTQTPRYLIKTRGQQVTLSCSPISGHRSVSWYQQTPGQGLQFLFEYFSETQRNKGNFPGRFSGRQFSNSRSEMNVSTLELGDSALYLCASSLYREVNEQFFGPGTRLTVL.

V gene TRBV6-5 combines with J gene TRBJ2-3; TCRdb names TRBD1, which stays unverified in the absence of DNA. The CDR3 runs 14 residues. CDR1 and CDR2 from the germline V gene are MNHEY and SVGAGI. The CDR3 is CASSYRTDPDTQYF.

The chain joins TRBV23-1 to TRBJ2-1; TCRdb picks TRBD2, but there is no DNA to check that call. TRBV23-1 is known as an ORF, though its function is uncertain. The CDR3 loop spans 13 amino acids. CDR3 in amino acids: CASSQSKSMREFF.

This chain joins TRBV27 and TRBJ2-7. The CDR3 has 15 residues. Germline CDR1 reads MNHEY; CDR2 reads SMNVEV (reference sequence). The CDR3 spells CASSLSKAHLYEQYF.

Frequency places this clonotype as medium-sized. V and J are TRBV29-1 and TRBJ1-1; TCRdb returns TRBD1, unconfirmable since there is no DNA. There are 14 residues in the CDR3. In germline, CDR1 is SQVTM, CDR2 ANQGSEA. The CDR3 loop is CSVDEGARGTEAFF. The variable domain in full, with the rest retrieved from reference TRBV29-1 and TRBJ1-1, is SAVISQKPSRDICQRGTSLTIQCQVDSQVTMMFWYRQQPGQSLTLIATANQGSEATYESGFVIDKFPISRPNLTFSTLTVSNMSPEDSSIYLCSVDEGARGTEAFFGQGTRLTVV.

The chain joins TRBV27 to TRBJ2-1; TCRdb returns TRBD2, unconfirmable since there is no DNA. The CDR3 consists of 18 residues. Per the germline V gene, CDR1 is MNHEY and CDR2 is SMNVEV (reference sequence). The CDR3 loop reads CASSLLSPSGGSYNEQFF.

V gene TRBV4-1 combines with J gene TRBJ2-1; the TCRdb D gene call, TRBD1, has no DNA to confirm it. This CDR3 is built from 14 residues. Germline lookup yields CDR1 MGHRA and CDR2 YSYEKL. CDR3 region: CASSRSGGNNEQFF.

The J gene is TRBJ2-2, the V gene TRBV28. The germline V gene has CDR1 MDHEN and CDR2 SYDVKM. There are 14 residues in the CDR3. The CDR3 sequence is CASSLTHNTGELFF. Full variable domain (rest looked up from reference TRBV28 and TRBJ2-2): DVKVTQSSRYLVKRTGEKVFLECVQDMDHENMFWYRQDPGLGLRLIYFSYDVKMKEKGDIPEGYSVSREKKERFSLILESASTNQTSMYLCASSLTHNTGELFFGEGSRLTVL.

This chain connects TRBV10-3 to TRBJ1-2; with no DNA, the TCRdb D assignment of TRBD1 cannot be verified. This CDR3 spans 13 amino acids. In germline, CDR1 is ENHRY, CDR2 SYGVKD. This CDR3 is CAISDREGYGYTF.

The rearrangement links TRBV13 to TRBJ2-7; TCRdb gives TRBD2 as the D gene, but with no DNA this cannot be confirmed. Germline CDR1 reads PRHDT; CDR2 reads FYEKMQ (reference sequence). The CDR3 totals 16 residues. CDR3: CASSSQVEGNSFEQYF. The entire variable domain, with the rest obtained from reference TRBV13 and TRBJ2-7, is as follows: AAGVIQSPRHLIKEKRETATLKCYPIPRHDTVYWYQQGPGQDPQFLISFYEKMQSDKGSIPDRFSAQQFSDYHSELNMSSLELGDSALYFCASSSQVEGNSFEQYFGPGTRLTVT.

The chain uses TRBV29-1 and TRBJ2-3; TCRdb's D call of TRBD2 is untestable without DNA. The CDR3 runs 14 residues. Germline V CDR1 and CDR2: SQVTM, ANQGSEA. The CDR3 loop reads CSGTGTSIGDTQYF.

According to its frequency, this clonotype is medium-sized. The chain has TRBV15 and TRBJ2-1; absent DNA, TCRdb's TRBD1 call cannot be checked. The germline gives CDR1 LNHNV, CDR2 YYDKDF (reference sequence). The CDR3 is made up of 15 amino acids. The CDR3: CATSRETGMGNEQFF.

This sequence joins TRBV11-2 and TRBJ2-2. The V gene's germline CDR1 is SGHAT and CDR2 FQNNGV. The CDR3 is 13 amino acids. The CDR3: CASSSPDTGELFF.

By frequency, this clonotype is medium-sized. The chain combines TRBV6-2 or TRBV6-3 with TRBJ1-2. From germline, CDR1 is MNHEY and CDR2 SVGEGT. There are 13 residues in the CDR3. The CDR3 sequence: CASSYSPSYGYTF.

Judged by frequency, this clonotype is medium-sized (0.01 to 0.1%). The chain combines TRBV21-1 with TRBJ1-2; TCRdb's D gene call, TRBD1, goes unchecked for lack of DNA. TRBV21-1 counts as a pseudogene. There are 15 residues in the CDR3. CDR3 region: CASSKVGRGQNGYTF.

J is TRBJ1-6 and V is TRBV29-1; TCRdb designates TRBD1, a call that cannot be tested without DNA. This CDR3 region has 15 residues. From germline, CDR1 is SQVTM and CDR2 ANQGSEA. CDR3 amino acids: CSVITGTSYNSPLHF.

J is TRBJ1-1 and V is TRBV29-1. This CDR3 comprises 11 residues. Germline CDR1 reads SQVTM; CDR2 reads ANQGSEA. Here the CDR3 reads CSHQTNTEAFF.